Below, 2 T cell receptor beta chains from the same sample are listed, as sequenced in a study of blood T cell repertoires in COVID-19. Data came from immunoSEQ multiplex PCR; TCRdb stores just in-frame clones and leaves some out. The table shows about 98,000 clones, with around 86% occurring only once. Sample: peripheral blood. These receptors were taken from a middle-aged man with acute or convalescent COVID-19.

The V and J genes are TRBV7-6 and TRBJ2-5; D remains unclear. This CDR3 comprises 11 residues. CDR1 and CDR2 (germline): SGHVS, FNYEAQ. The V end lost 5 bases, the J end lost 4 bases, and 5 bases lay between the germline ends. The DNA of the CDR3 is TGTGCCAGCAGCCCACTAGAGACCCAGTACTTC. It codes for CASSPLETQYF.

CDR3 DNA: TGTGCTAGTGGTTCGGACAGGGGCCACGAGCAGTACTTC. Translating it yields CASGSDRGHEQYF. The chain joins TRBV12-5 to TRBJ2-7; 9 bases are shared with TRBD1. V dropped 4 bases and J dropped 5; count of bases not matched to a gene: 3. Germline V gene lookup returns CDR1 LGHNT and CDR2 FRNRAP. The CDR3 spans 13 residues.